A selection of T cell receptor beta chains follows, all from one sample in a study of T cells in Graves' hyperthyroidism and ophthalmopathy. MiXCR, run by TCRdb on the multiplex PCR reads, gives a single entry per CDR3 protein. The sample gives roughly 500,000 distinct CDR3 sequences, approximately 22% of which show up once; about half is in the top ten. The specimen was blood. These receptors all stem from a woman in her seventies with Graves' ophthalmopathy. Each CDR3 is given with its conserved first and last residue. A D gene is named only where the DNA matches it firmly. Clone size, where shown, is once, few, many, or a class for clones that have expanded.

clone_size	v_call	d_call	j_call	cdr3_nt	cdr3_aa
many	TRBV2	-	TRBJ2-7	TGTGCCAGCAGCAAAGGGGACACCAGCTCCTACGAGCAGTACTTC	CASSKGDTSSYEQYF
-	TRBV4-3	-	TRBJ2-3	TGCGCCAGCAGCCAAGATTGGAGGGAGACAGATACGCAGTATTTT	CASSQDWRETDTQYF
few	TRBV10-2	-	TRBJ2-5	TGCGCCAGCAGTCCGGGAGTGGTAGAGACCCAGTACTTC	CASSPGVVETQYF
-	TRBV7-3	-	TRBJ2-2	TGTGCCAGCAGCTTATTTGACCCAAGAAACACCGGGGAGCTGTTTTTT	CASSLFDPRNTGELFF
-	TRBV6-1	-	TRBJ2-5	TGTGCCACCGAATACGGCGAGACCCAGTACTTC	CATEYGETQYF
-	TRBV3-1	TRBD2	TRBJ2-7	TGTGCCAGCAGCCAACTAGCGGGGGACTACGAGCAGTACTTC	CASSQLAGDYEQYF
few	TRBV5-1	-	TRBJ2-6	TGCGCCAGCAGCTTAGGGGGGGACGGGGCCAACGTCCTGACTTTC	CASSLGGDGANVLTF
-	TRBV27	-	TRBJ1-1	TGTGCCAGCTGTAGAGTCGCCGGGACTGCCCTCACTGAAGCTTTCTTT	CASCRVAGTALTEAFF
many	TRBV28	TRBD1	TRBJ1-2	TGTGCCAGCAGTTCATCTCCGGGACAGGGAGGTGGCTACACCTTC	CASSSSPGQGGGYTF
-	TRBV7-6	TRBD2	TRBJ2-3	TGTGCCAGCAGCTTAGGGGTAGCGGGAGCAGATACGCAGTATTTT	CASSLGVAGADTQYF
-	TRBV20-1	TRBD1	TRBJ2-7	TGCAGTGCTAGAGTACAGGGGTTAGGCGAGCAGTACTTC	CSARVQGLGEQYF
few	TRBV19	TRBD2	TRBJ2-5	TGTGCCAGTAAACTAGCGGGACGGGTTGAAGAGACCCAGTACTTC	CASKLAGRVEETQYF
many	TRBV6-2/TRBV6-3	TRBD1	TRBJ2-7	TGTGCCAGCAGAGACTCCGGGACAGCCCCCTACGAGCAGTACTTC	CASRDSGTAPYEQYF
many	TRBV12-3/TRBV12-4	-	TRBJ1-2	TGTGCCAGCAGTTTCGGCCGACGCTATGGCTACACCTTC	CASSFGRRYGYTF
-	TRBV7-9	-	TRBJ1-2	TGTGCCAGCAGCTCCGTCAGGGGAGCTAACTATGGCTACACCTTC	CASSSVRGANYGYTF
-	TRBV5-1	TRBD1	TRBJ2-1	TGCGCCAGCAGCTTCGGAACAGGGGTCAATGAGCAGTTCTTC	CASSFGTGVNEQFF
few	TRBV2	-	TRBJ1-5	TGTGCCAGCAAAGGGGAGGGGAATCAGCCCCAGCATTTT	CASKGEGNQPQHF
-	TRBV19	-	TRBJ1-1	TGTGCCAGTAGTATGTCAAGAGTGGGGGGCACTGAAGCTTTCTTT	CASSMSRVGGTEAFF
few	TRBV3-1	TRBD1	TRBJ2-7	TGTGCCAGCAGCCCCGAGAGGATAACAGGGGGAGGCGAGCAGTACTTC	CASSPERITGGGEQYF
-	TRBV24-1	-	TRBJ2-1	TGTGCCACCGGTAAAGGGGGGTACAATGAGCAGTTCTTC	CATGKGGYNEQFF
-	TRBV3-1	TRBD1	TRBJ1-2	TGTGCCAGCAGCCGGGGGACAGGGTTTCGGGATGGCTACACCTTC	CASSRGTGFRDGYTF
few	TRBV28	TRBD1	TRBJ2-2	TGTGCCAGCAGAGAAACAGGGGCAGGCGGGGAGCTGTTTTTT	CASRETGAGGELFF
-	TRBV6-2/TRBV6-3	TRBD2	TRBJ2-7	TGTGCCAGCATGGGAAGGCGGGAGTCCTACGAGCAGTACTTC	CASMGRRESYEQYF
-	TRBV19	TRBD2	TRBJ2-1	TGTGCCAGTCTCTTACTAGCGGGAGGGACCAATGAGCAGTTCTTC	CASLLLAGGTNEQFF
few	TRBV2	-	TRBJ2-5	TGTGCCAGCAGTAGACAGGCGTCGAATCAAGAGACCCAGTACTTC	CASSRQASNQETQYF
-	TRBV6-1	-	TRBJ1-2	TGTGCCAGCAGGGTCGGGGGAGGAGCGGGTGGCTACACCTTC	CASRVGGGAGGYTF
many	TRBV18	-	TRBJ2-6	TGTGCCAGCAGTCCTGCCTCTGGGGCCAACGTCCTGACTTTC	CASSPASGANVLTF
-	TRBV6-1	TRBD1	TRBJ2-7	TGTGCCAGCCAGACTACAGGGGGCTCCTACGAGCAGTACTTC	CASQTTGGSYEQYF
-	TRBV6-9	-	TRBJ2-7	TGTGCCAGCAGTTACGAAGAGCGGTCCCGCGAGCAGTACTTC	CASSYEERSREQYF
-	TRBV5-1	-	TRBJ2-2	TGCGCCAGCAAGCACAGGGAAAACACCGGGGAGCTGTTTTTT	CASKHRENTGELFF
many	TRBV5-1	TRBD2	TRBJ2-2	TGCGCCAGCAGCTGGACTAGCGGGGGCGACACCGGGGAGCTGTTTTTT	CASSWTSGGDTGELFF
-	TRBV20-1	-	TRBJ2-7	TGCAGTGCCTACGGTCGGGATTCTTCCTACGAGCAGTACTTC	CSAYGRDSSYEQYF
few	TRBV28	-	TRBJ1-5	TGTGCCAGCAGTTTACGGGGTCGTTGGGAGCCCCAGCATTTT	CASSLRGRWEPQHF
-	TRBV19	-	TRBJ2-2	TGTGCCAGTAGTGTTAACGCAGCAACCGGGGAGCTGTTTTTT	CASSVNAATGELFF